This T cell receptor beta chain was profiled in a study of cytomegalovirus exposure and HLA in healthy donors. Germline V CDR1 and CDR2: LGHNA, YNFKEQ. Trimming pared 0 bases from V and 6 bases from J, leaving 12 bases between. The CDR3 is made up of 15 amino acids. The PCR made use of 60 Vbeta and 13 Jbeta primers. Profiling relied on immunoSEQ multiplex PCR, and the TCRdb table lists in-frame clones only, not all of them. The profile covers roughly 150,000 clones, with just under 80% appearing a single time and more than 4.5% taken by the ten largest. The chain couples TRBV4-2 to TRBJ2-1; no reliable D call. This receptor was taken from a man between 25 and 39 years old in good health. The specimen sequenced was PBMCs. CDR3 sequence reads: CASSQERLLLNEQFF. In DNA, the CDR3 is TGTGCCAGCAGCCAAGAGCGCCTACTCCTCAATGAGCAGTTCTTC.